These T cell receptor beta chains were read from a single sample in a study of identifying expanded T cells in peripheral blood. This table comes from immunoSEQ multiplex PCR, and its TCRdb copy is limited to in-frame clones, with some not included. Among some 76,000 clones listed, almost 90% were seen once. Sequencing was carried out using blood. Source of these receptors: a person aged 18 to 69 in good health. Both conserved end residues are part of each CDR3. A D gene is named only where the DNA matches it firmly. Clone size is not always given. Where it is, it says once, few, many or a class for expanded clones.

abundance,v_gene,j_gene,d_gene,CDR3aa,CDR3nt
-,TRBV14,TRBJ1-1,TRBD1,CASSRADRGAFF,TGTGCCAGCAGCCGAGCCGACAGGGGAGCTTTCTTT
-,TRBV19,TRBJ1-5,TRBD1,CASRKPGQGNQPQHF,TGTGCCAGTAGAAAACCGGGACAGGGGAATCAGCCCCAGCATTTT
-,TRBV15,TRBJ2-3,-,CATSRDIGLTDTQYF,TGTGCCACCAGCAGGGACATAGGTCTCACAGATACGCAGTATTTT
few,TRBV19,TRBJ1-3,-,CASSIGARLDRNTIYF,TGTGCCAGTAGTATTGGTGCCAGACTCGACAGGAACACCATATATTTT
-,TRBV7-8,TRBJ2-2,-,CASSSARTTNTGELFF,TGTGCCAGCAGCTCTGCCCGGACGACGAACACCGGGGAGCTGTTTTTT
-,TRBV30,TRBJ1-2,TRBD1,CASFAGTGTYGYTF,TGTGCCTCGTTTGCCGGGACAGGGACCTATGGCTACACCTTC
-,TRBV7-3,TRBJ2-1,TRBD2,CASSLGLAGRNEQFF,TGTGCCAGCAGCTTAGGACTAGCGGGACGGAATGAGCAGTTCTTC
-,TRBV10-3,TRBJ2-3,-,CAISEGGGETDTQYF,TGTGCCATCAGTGAGGGGGGGGGCGAGACAGATACGCAGTATTTT
-,TRBV7-3,TRBJ2-1,-,CASSLLEYNEQFF,TGTGCCAGCAGCTTATTAGAATACAATGAGCAGTTCTTC
-,TRBV15,TRBJ2-7,TRBD2,CATSRDLAGGYEQYF,TGTGCCACCAGCAGGGACCTAGCGGGCGGTTACGAGCAGTACTTC
once,TRBV6-6,TRBJ1-3,TRBD1,CASSHQGGGNTIYF,TGTGCCAGCAGCCACCAGGGGGGTGGAAACACCATATATTTT
-,TRBV5-6,TRBJ1-2,-,CASSLEWGGGGYTF,TGTGCCAGCAGCTTGGAGTGGGGGGGAGGTGGCTACACCTTC
-,TRBV6-5,TRBJ1-4,-,CASRLQGSNEKLFF,TGTGCCAGCAGACTACAGGGTTCTAATGAAAAACTGTTTTTT
-,TRBV5-1,TRBJ2-5,TRBD2,CASSPRLAGVMETQYF,TGCGCCAGCAGCCCGCGACTAGCGGGAGTGATGGAGACCCAGTACTTC
-,TRBV30,TRBJ1-2,-,CAWSGSGVGYTF,TGTGCCTGGAGTGGTTCAGGGGTAGGCTACACCTTC
-,TRBV27,TRBJ2-3,TRBD1,CATTELGQGATDTQYF,TGTGCCACCACAGAACTGGGACAGGGGGCAACAGATACGCAGTATTTT
-,TRBV4-3,TRBJ2-1,TRBD1,CASSQDLQGAGNEQFF,TGCGCCAGCAGCCAAGATTTACAGGGGGCGGGCAATGAGCAGTTCTTC
once,TRBV9,TRBJ1-6,-,CASSVDGNSPLHF,TGTGCCAGCAGCGTAGACGGCAATTCACCCCTCCACTTT
-,TRBV28,TRBJ1-4,-,CASSLMGRAEKLFF,TGTGCCAGCAGTTTAATGGGTAGGGCTGAAAAACTGTTTTTT
-,TRBV11-2,TRBJ2-1,-,CASSQGVYNEQFF,TGTGCCAGCAGCCAGGGAGTCTACAATGAGCAGTTCTTC
-,TRBV28,TRBJ2-1,TRBD2,CASRSVGGLAGYEQFF,TGTGCCAGCAGGTCCGTGGGTGGACTAGCGGGCTATGAGCAGTTCTTC
-,TRBV6-6,TRBJ1-6,-,CASSSGSPLHF,TGTGCCAGCAGTAGCGGGTCACCCCTCCACTTT